What follows are 19 T cell receptor beta chains derived from one specimen sequenced in a study of T cell repertoires in cytomegalovirus infection. TCRdb reprocessed the reads via MiXCR and lists one record per CDR3 protein. The sample consists of 80,000 or so distinct CDR3 sequences, approximately 24% of them appearing once. What these receptors recognize is not known. This specimen was CD8+ T cells from cultured PBMCs, taken from culture after CMV antigen stimulation. The receptor set was obtained from a human donor in good health (CMV status not recorded). Some clones in this sample may be carry-over from other donors' samples.

This clonotype has only a few counts. The V gene is TRBV28, the J gene TRBJ1-2; D is uncertain. V shed 7 bases and J shed 0 bases, with 6 bases lying between them. The CDR3 consists of 12 residues. Per the germline V gene, CDR1 is MDHEN and CDR2 is SYDVKM. The CDR3 DNA reads as TGTGCCAGCATGCGGGCTAACTATGGCTACACCTTC. Translating it yields CASMRANYGYTF.

V usage is TRBV19 and J usage is TRBJ1-5; TRBD1 aligns across 9 bases. Germline-derived CDR1 and CDR2 are LNHDA and SQIVND (reference sequence). The CDR3 loop spans 13 amino acids. Trimming took 6 bases from V and 6 from J; bases not matched to a gene: 3. As DNA, the CDR3 is TGTGCCAGTAGCGGGACAGGGCTTCAGCCCCAGCATTTT. This translates into CASSGTGLQPQHF.

This clonotype appeared a few times. The chain links TRBV19 to TRBJ2-7; D ambiguous. Trimming removed 3 bases at V and 3 bases at J, with 9 bases between. CDR1 and CDR2 (germline): LNHDA, SQIVND (reference sequence). The CDR3 contains 13 residues. CDR3 protein: CASSITDRYEQYF. CDR3 bases: TGTGCCAGTAGTATCACCGACCGCTACGAGCAGTACTTC.

The V and J genes are TRBV24-1 and TRBJ2-1; 10 nucleotides agree with TRBD2. The CDR3 runs to 16 residues. J gave up 7 bases and V 4 bases, and 9 bases lay outside the gene matches. Germline lookup yields CDR1 KGHDR and CDR2 SFDVKD. The CDR3 region is CATSEGLSSGSNEQFF. DNA for the CDR3: TGTGCCACCAGTGAAGGCTTATCTAGCGGGAGTAATGAGCAGTTCTTC.

This clonotype was detected only a few times. This chain joins TRBV7-9 and TRBJ2-7; the match to TRBD2 covers 10 bases. The CDR3 runs 14 residues. J lost 7 bases, V lost 2 bases, and 5 bases had no gene match. Germline loops: CDR1 SEHNR, CDR2 FQNEAQ (reference sequence). CDR3 nucleotides: TGTGCCAGCAGCTTAATAGCGGGGGGAGGGGAGCAGTACTTC. This gives the protein CASSLIAGGGEQYF.

This clonotype was picked up a small number of times. J is TRBJ1-1 and V is TRBV20-1; TRBD1 aligns across 7 bases. The V and J ends lost 0 bases and 1 base, in that order; junction bases with no gene match: 5. The CDR3 totals 15 residues. The V gene's germline CDR1 is DFQATT and CDR2 SNEGSKA (reference sequence). CDR3: CSAREPGQPNTEAFF. CDR3 sequence (DNA): TGCAGTGCTAGAGAGCCGGGACAGCCGAACACTGAAGCTTTCTTT.

This clonotype was detected only a few times. This chain joins TRBV5-4 and TRBJ2-3, with D unresolved. From germline, CDR1 is SGHNT and CDR2 YYREEE (reference sequence). The CDR3 length is 16 residues. V shed 4 bases and J shed 1 base, with 16 bases lying between them. CDR3 sequence reads: CASSPLDRVRTDTQYF. DNA of the CDR3: TGTGCCAGCAGCCCCCTCGACCGCGTCCGCACAGATACGCAGTATTTT. The full variable domain, its missing parts supplied by reference TRBV5-4 and TRBJ2-3, is ETGVTQSPTHLIKTRGQQVTLRCSSQSGHNTVSWYQQALGQGPQFIFQYYREEENGRGNFPPRFSGLQFPNYSSELNVNALELDDSALYLCASSPLDRVRTDTQYFGPGTRLTVL.

The chain is built from TRBV10-3 and TRBJ2-7; possible D gene TRBD2, 5 bases. V was trimmed by 3 bases and J by 5 bases, leaving 14 bases between them. The CDR3 is 14 residues long. CDR1 and CDR2 from the germline V gene are ENHRY and SYGVKD. Here the CDR3 DNA reads TGTGCCATCAGTGATCGGGGAAGATTCAACGAGCAGTACTTC. Translation: CAISDRGRFNEQYF.

This clonotype was seen only a few times. The J gene is TRBJ1-5, the V gene TRBV27; unclear D gene. The CDR3 is 13 residues long. Germline V lookup: CDR1 MNHEY, CDR2 SMNVEV (reference sequence). V lost 6 bases to trimming and J lost 3 bases, with 9 bases between them. CDR3 sequence: CASSSDFNQPQHF. CDR3 sequence (DNA): TGTGCCAGCAGCAGTGACTTCAATCAGCCCCAGCATTTT.

This clonotype came up many times. CDR3 amino acids: CASSFLAGGFNEQFF. CDR3 bases: TGTGCCAGCAGCTTCTTAGCGGGGGGGTTCAATGAGCAGTTCTTC. The rearrangement joins TRBV7-2 to TRBJ2-1; 11 positions match TRBD2. Trimming at V came to 3 bases and at J to 6 bases, leaving 4 bases not matched to a gene. CDR3 length equals 15 residues. The germline CDR1 and CDR2 sequences are SGHTA and FQGNSA.

This clonotype was recorded a few times. V usage is TRBV27 and J usage is TRBJ1-2; D remains unclear. The V gene lost 8 bases and the J gene lost 6 bases, with 10 bases spanning the gap. This CDR3 is built from 11 residues. Germline V gene sequence: CDR1 MNHEY, CDR2 SMNVEV (reference sequence). The CDR3 loop is CASSGSNGYTF. CDR3 nucleotide sequence: TGTGCCAGCTCCGGGTCGAATGGCTACACCTTC.

The rearrangement links TRBV5-5 to TRBJ2-7; D is ambiguous. Germline lookup yields CDR1 SGHKS and CDR2 YYEKEE (reference sequence). The V end lost 5 bases, the J end lost 1 base, and 16 bases lay between the germline ends. This CDR3 region has 15 residues. CDR3 region: CASSEGNQGSYEQYF. CDR3 sequence (DNA): TGTGCCAGCAGTGAAGGAAATCAAGGTTCCTACGAGCAGTACTTC.

The chain uses TRBV3-1 and TRBJ1-1; no clear D. Germline CDR1 is LGHDT and CDR2 is YNNKEL (reference sequence). V was trimmed by 4 bases and J by 7 bases, leaving 10 bases between them. The CDR3 runs 12 residues. This CDR3 is CASSPRRDEAFF. The DNA of the CDR3 is TGTGCCAGCAGCCCCAGGAGAGATGAAGCTTTCTTT.

The J gene is TRBJ1-5, the V gene TRBV6-1; D might be TRBD1 (6 bases). The CDR3 loop spans 16 amino acids. Germline lookup yields CDR1 MNHNS and CDR2 SASEGT. V lost 7 bases, J lost 3 bases, and 19 bases lay in between. This chain's CDR3 is CASTDLPTGYNQPQHF. Here the CDR3 DNA reads TGTGCCAGCACCGATCTTCCCACAGGGTACAATCAGCCCCAGCATTTT.

On this clonotype itself: Given the absence of the conserved phenylalanine or tryptophan at the CDR3 end, a read error is likely. This chain joins TRBV6-6 and TRBJ1-4, with D perhaps matching TRBD1 (6 bases). This CDR3 contains 19 residues. V was cut by 6 bases and J by 3 bases, with 26 bases left in between. Germline V lookup: CDR1 MNHNY, CDR2 SVGAGI (reference sequence). The CDR3, as DNA: TGTGCCAGCAGCCGATCAGGGGATCCTGAGATGGGGGCTAATGAAAAACTGTTTTCT. Its protein is CASSRSGDPEMGANEKLFS.

The V and J genes are TRBV5-1 and TRBJ2-3, with a possible D match to TRBD1 (5 bases). V lost 2 bases and J 2 bases, leaving 12 bases between the germline ends. The CDR3 is 15 residues long. CDR1 and CDR2 from the germline V gene are SGHRS and YFSETQ. CDR3 amino acids: CASSFEPGPTDTQYF. CDR3 bases: TGCGCCAGCAGCTTTGAACCAGGGCCCACAGATACGCAGTATTTT.

This clonotype was seen a handful of times. This chain connects TRBV5-6 to TRBJ1-2; D is unclear. The CDR3 length is 13 residues. Germline lookup yields CDR1 SGHDT and CDR2 YYEEEE. Trimming pared 0 bases from V and 5 bases from J, leaving 8 bases between. CDR3 residues: CASSLAVEYGYTF. In nucleotides, the CDR3 is TGTGCCAGCAGCTTGGCAGTTGAGTATGGCTACACCTTC.

This clonotype was seen only a few times. The V call is TRBV29-1, the J call TRBJ2-7; 7 nucleotides line up with TRBD2. The V segment lost 3 bases and the J segment 0 bases; nucleotides outside the gene matches: 5. The CDR3 totals 14 residues. Germline CDR1 and CDR2: SQVTM and ANQGSEA. The CDR3 coding sequence is TGCAGCGTTGAGACAACGGGAGGCTCCTACGAGCAGTACTTC. Its translation is CSVETTGGSYEQYF.

The chain joins TRBV4-3 to TRBJ2-1; 8 bases match TRBD2. CDR1 is LGHNA and CDR2 is YSLEER in the germline V gene. The CDR3 spans 15 residues. V shed 0 bases, J shed 8 bases, and the junction held 6 bases outside the gene matches. For the CDR3, the DNA is TGCGCCAGCAGCCAAGAGGAACGGGAGGGATATGAGCAGTTCTTC. Protein sequence: CASSQEEREGYEQFF.